Shown below are 10 T cell receptor beta chains from a single sample sequenced in a study of T cell changes during pregnancy in multiple sclerosis. Sequencing was performed with immunoSEQ multiplex PCR; in TCRdb, only in-frame clones are kept and a portion is missing. The sample lists fewer than 75,000 clones, 75% to 95% occurring once. The sample here was CD8+ T cells from peripheral blood mononuclear cells, taken before pregnancy. The receptors here all came from a female donor with multiple sclerosis, enrolled in a pregnancy study.

The chain couples TRBV11-2 to TRBJ2-5; 10 positions agree with TRBD2. Germline lookup yields CDR1 SGHAT and CDR2 FQNNGV. CDR3 length: 15 amino acids. Trimming took 4 bases from V and 2 from J; bases not matched to a gene: 4. The chain's CDR3 is CASSSSGGEQETQYF. The CDR3 region has the DNA TGTGCCAGCAGCTCGAGCGGGGGGGAACAAGAGACCCAGTACTTC.

The chain uses TRBV9 and TRBJ2-6; D is ambiguous. Germline V gene sequence: CDR1 SGDLS, CDR2 YYNGEE. The germline V and J ends were trimmed by 4 bases and 4 bases, with 9 bases remaining between them. This CDR3 is 14 amino acids long. The CDR3 sequence: CASSPSSGANVLTF. DNA for the CDR3: TGTGCCAGCAGCCCCTCCTCCGGGGCCAACGTCCTGACTTTC. The variable domain in full, completed from reference TRBV9 and TRBJ2-6, reads DSGVTQTPKHLITATGQRVTLRCSPRSGDLSVYWYQQSLDQGLQFLIQYYNGEERAKGNILERFSAQQFPDLHSELNLSSLELGDSALYFCASSPSSGANVLTFGAGSRLTVL.

The CDR3 region has the DNA TGTGCTAGTGGTCTACAACAGGGGACCGGGGAGCTGTTTTTT. Amino acid sequence: CASGLQQGTGELFF. The genes are TRBV12-5 and TRBJ2-2; 7 bases match TRBD1. The trim removed 5 bases at V and 5 bases at J, leaving 5 bases unmatched. The CDR3 spans 14 residues. The V gene's germline CDR1 is LGHNT and CDR2 FRNRAP.

Only one count was recorded for this clone. The chain combines TRBV27 with TRBJ2-2; unclear D gene. The CDR3 is made up of 16 amino acids. The ends were cut back, 0 bases at V and 2 bases at J, with 10 bases in the middle. Germline CDR1 is MNHEY and CDR2 is SMNVEV (reference sequence). The CDR3 here is CASSLSSRFNTGELFF. As DNA, the CDR3 is TGTGCCAGCAGTTTATCGTCCAGGTTCAACACCGGGGAGCTGTTTTTT.

With regard to this clone: The junction does not match germline at one end; this may be a read error. V is TRBV7-9 and J is TRBJ2-3; 10 bases are shared with TRBD1. Germline loops: CDR1 SEHNR, CDR2 FQNEAQ (reference sequence). CDR3 length: 13 amino acids. The CDR3 coding sequence is TGCCTCTTGGGGACAGGGGATTCGGATACGCAGTATTTT. As protein: CLLGTGDSDTQYF.

The chain couples TRBV6-5 to TRBJ1-2; 9 nucleotides agree with TRBD1. The CDR3 is 16 residues long. V gave up 2 bases and J gave up 3 bases; unmatched junction bases: 7. Germline V gene sequence: CDR1 MNHEY, CDR2 SVGAGI. CDR3 amino acids: CASSYNPGQGHYGYTF. DNA of the CDR3: TGTGCCAGCAGTTACAACCCGGGACAGGGTCACTATGGCTACACCTTC.

The J gene is TRBJ2-1, the V gene TRBV27, with a weak D call TRBD2 (5 bases). This CDR3 has 16 amino acids. Germline CDR1 is MNHEY and CDR2 is SMNVEV (reference sequence). The V end lost 8 bases, the J end lost 6 bases, and 23 bases lay between the germline ends. The CDR3 DNA sequence: TGTGCCAGCGTAGGCGGGTTAAGTTACAACGTCAATGAGCAGTTCTTC. It translates to CASVGGLSYNVNEQFF.

The V and J genes are TRBV7-8 and TRBJ2-7, with 7 nucleotides matching TRBD2. CDR3 length equals 15 residues. Germline V lookup: CDR1 SGHVS, CDR2 FQNEAQ. J lost 0 bases, V lost 5 bases, and 7 bases had no gene match. The DNA of the CDR3 is TGTGCCAGCAGCGTGACTATAGCGGGCTCCTACGAGCAGTACTTC. Translation: CASSVTIAGSYEQYF.

V usage is TRBV13 and J usage is TRBJ2-1; no clear D. Germline V CDR1 and CDR2: PRHDT, FYEKMQ (reference sequence). Trimming removed 1 base at V and 0 bases at J, with 13 bases between. The CDR3 runs 17 residues. CDR3 in amino acids: CASSLAGQASSYNEQFF. The CDR3 DNA is TGTGCCAGCAGCTTAGCTGGGCAGGCCAGCTCCTACAATGAGCAGTTCTTC.

For the CDR3, the DNA is TGTGCCAGCAGCTCGGGGAGGGTTCAGCAGTACTTC. Translating it yields CASSSGRVQQYF. This chain connects TRBV13 to TRBJ2-7; 7 bases fit TRBD2. V lost 4 bases, J lost 8 bases, and 5 bases stayed unmatched. The CDR3 consists of 12 residues. Germline CDR1 and CDR2: PRHDT and FYEKMQ (reference sequence).